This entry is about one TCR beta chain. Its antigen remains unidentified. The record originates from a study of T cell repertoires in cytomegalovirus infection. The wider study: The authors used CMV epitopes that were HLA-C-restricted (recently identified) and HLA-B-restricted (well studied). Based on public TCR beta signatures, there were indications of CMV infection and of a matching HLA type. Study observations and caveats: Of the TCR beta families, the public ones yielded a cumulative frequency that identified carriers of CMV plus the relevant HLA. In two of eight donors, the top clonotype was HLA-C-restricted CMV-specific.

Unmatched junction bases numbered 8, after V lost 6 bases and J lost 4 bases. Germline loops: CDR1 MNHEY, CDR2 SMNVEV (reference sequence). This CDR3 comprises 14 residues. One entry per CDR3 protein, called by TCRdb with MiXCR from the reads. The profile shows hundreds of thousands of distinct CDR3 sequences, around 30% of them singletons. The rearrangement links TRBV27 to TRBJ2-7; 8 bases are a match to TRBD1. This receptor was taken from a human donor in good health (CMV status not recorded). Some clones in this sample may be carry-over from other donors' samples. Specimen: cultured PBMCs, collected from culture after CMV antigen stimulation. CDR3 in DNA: TGTGCCAGCAGCCTACAGGGGGTCGGATACGAGCAGTACTTC. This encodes CASSLQGVGYEQYF.